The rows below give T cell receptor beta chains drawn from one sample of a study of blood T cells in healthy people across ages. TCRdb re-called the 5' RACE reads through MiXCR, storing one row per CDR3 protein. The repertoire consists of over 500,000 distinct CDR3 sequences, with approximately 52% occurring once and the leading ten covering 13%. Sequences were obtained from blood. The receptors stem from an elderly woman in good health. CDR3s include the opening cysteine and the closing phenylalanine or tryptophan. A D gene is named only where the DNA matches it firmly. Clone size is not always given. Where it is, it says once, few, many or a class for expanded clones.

DNA: TGTGCCAGCAGTTTTTGGGGGCTTTGGGCAGCTTTCTTT
CDR3: CASSFWGLWAAFF
V: TRBV12-3/TRBV12-4
size: -
D: -
J: TRBJ1-1

DNA: TGCAGTGCTGAGAAGGGCACGGTCTCTTACAATGAGCAGTTCTTC
CDR3: CSAEKGTVSYNEQFF
V: TRBV20-1
size: many
D: -
J: TRBJ2-1

DNA: TGCAGCGTCCCTATAGCGGGAGGGCCGCACGAGCAGTACTTC
CDR3: CSVPIAGGPHEQYF
V: TRBV29-1
size: -
D: TRBD2
J: TRBJ2-7

DNA: TGTGCCAGCAGCCAAGGGTCAGGTGATGGGCCCCAGCATTTT
CDR3: CASSQGSGDGPQHF
V: TRBV3-1
size: -
D: -
J: TRBJ1-5

DNA: TGTGCCAGCAGTGTATTCCATCAAGAGACCCAGTACTTC
CDR3: CASSVFHQETQYF
V: TRBV27
size: few
D: -
J: TRBJ2-5

DNA: TGCAGTGCTAGAGTCCCGGGACTAGCGGGATTCGAGCAGTACTTC
CDR3: CSARVPGLAGFEQYF
V: TRBV20-1
size: few
D: TRBD2
J: TRBJ2-7

DNA: TGTGCCAGCAGTTCGATAAGGCGGGACAGGGGAAACATTCAGTACTTC
CDR3: CASSSIRRDRGNIQYF
V: TRBV12-3/TRBV12-4
size: few
D: TRBD1
J: TRBJ2-4

DNA: TGTGCCAGCAGCTTAGAAAAAGGGGCGTCGGCTGAAGCTTTCTTT
CDR3: CASSLEKGASAEAFF
V: TRBV7-9
size: -
D: -
J: TRBJ1-1

DNA: TGTGCCAGCAGCTACTACGGGACACAGGACGACAATGAGCAGTTCTTC
CDR3: CASSYYGTQDDNEQFF
V: TRBV7-8
size: -
D: -
J: TRBJ2-1

DNA: TGCGCCAGCAGCCTTACCCTAACAGGGGATATTCGAGAGACCCAGTACTTC
CDR3: CASSLTLTGDIRETQYF
V: TRBV4-3
size: -
D: TRBD1
J: TRBJ2-5

DNA: TGTGCCCTCAGTGAGTCGAGGCAGAACAATGAGCAGTTCTTC
CDR3: CALSESRQNNEQFF
V: TRBV10-3
size: few
D: -
J: TRBJ2-1

DNA: TGTGCCAGCATGGCGTGGGACAGGGTCTACGAGCAGTACTTC
CDR3: CASMAWDRVYEQYF
V: TRBV27
size: many
D: TRBD1
J: TRBJ2-7

DNA: TGTACCAGCAGCTCCTCAGGGTACAATGAGCAGTTCTTC
CDR3: CTSSSSGYNEQFF
V: TRBV7-9
size: -
D: -
J: TRBJ2-1

DNA: TGCAGCGTTGAAGATCCATCAGGGATGAGAGATACGCAGTATTTT
CDR3: CSVEDPSGMRDTQYF
V: TRBV29-1
size: -
D: -
J: TRBJ2-3

DNA: TGCGCCAGCAGCCTGGAGAAAGGGACAGTTTTGTTCTTC
CDR3: CASSLEKGTVLFF
V: TRBV5-1
size: many
D: TRBD1
J: TRBJ2-1

DNA: TGTGCCAGCAGTTGGGCAGGGGGCAAGGATCAGCCCCAGCATTTT
CDR3: CASSWAGGKDQPQHF
V: TRBV12-3/TRBV12-4
size: -
D: TRBD1
J: TRBJ1-5

DNA: TGTGCCAGCACCATCGTAGCTTGGCTAAGCACAGATACGCAGTATTTT
CDR3: CASTIVAWLSTDTQYF
V: TRBV7-2
size: few
D: -
J: TRBJ2-3

DNA: TGTGCCAGTAGCCCTGGGGGGGTCCATAGCAATCAGCCCCAGCATTTT
CDR3: CASSPGGVHSNQPQHF
V: TRBV19
size: -
D: -
J: TRBJ1-5

DNA: TGTGCCAGCAGCTTGGACGGGACTAGTAGAGAGACCCAGTACTTC
CDR3: CASSLDGTSRETQYF
V: TRBV7-2
size: -
D: TRBD2
J: TRBJ2-5

DNA: TGTGCCAGCAGTTTAGCTGTGGGGGGGTCAGATACGCAGTATTTT
CDR3: CASSLAVGGSDTQYF
V: TRBV12-3/TRBV12-4
size: -
D: TRBD2
J: TRBJ2-3

DNA: TGCGCCAGCAGCTTCACCGGGACAGGGATCTACAATGAGCAGTTCTTC
CDR3: CASSFTGTGIYNEQFF
V: TRBV5-1
size: few
D: TRBD1
J: TRBJ2-1

DNA: TGTGCCAGCAGTGACCCCGGGAGGGGGGTTGGAAATGAGCAGTTCTTC
CDR3: CASSDPGRGVGNEQFF
V: TRBV2
size: -
D: TRBD2
J: TRBJ2-1

DNA: TGTGCCAGCAGCCTGGGACAGGCCATGTCCGAGCAGTACTTC
CDR3: CASSLGQAMSEQYF
V: TRBV4-2
size: many
D: TRBD1
J: TRBJ2-7

DNA: TGTGCCAGCAGTTCCCCCCGGACTAGCGGGAGGGGCAATGAGCAGTTCTTC
CDR3: CASSSPRTSGRGNEQFF
V: TRBV6-5
size: many
D: TRBD2
J: TRBJ2-1

DNA: TGTGCCAGCAGCCCCTTGACTACGTCCTCCCTAAGTAGGCAGTTCTTC
CDR3: CASSPLTTSSLSRQFF
V: TRBV14
size: few
D: -
J: TRBJ2-1

DNA: TGTGCCAGCAGTTACACGGACAGTTCCTACGAGCAGTACTTC
CDR3: CASSYTDSSYEQYF
V: TRBV6-6
size: many
D: -
J: TRBJ2-7

DNA: TGCAGCGTTGAAGATCAATACGTCGGGGGGAGACAAGCTTTCTTT
CDR3: CSVEDQYVGGRQAFF
V: TRBV29-1
size: few
D: -
J: TRBJ1-1

DNA: TGTGCCATCAGTGACTCTAGCGGGAGTGACACCGGGGAGCTGTTTTTT
CDR3: CAISDSSGSDTGELFF
V: TRBV10-3
size: -
D: TRBD2
J: TRBJ2-2